Listed below are T cell receptor beta chains from one sample, sequenced in a study of blood T cell repertoires in COVID-19. TCRdb keeps only in-frame clones here, not all; method: immunoSEQ multiplex PCR. Altogether 200,000 to 250,000 clones are present, about 80% being singletons, with the ten largest covering roughly 10%. The material sequenced was peripheral blood. These receptors came from a man older than 75 with acute or convalescent COVID-19. Each CDR3 is given with its conserved first and last residue. Fields, in order: CDR3 protein, CDR3 DNA, clone size, D gene, J gene, V gene. The D gene is left open where the match is weak. For some rows the clone size is stated as once, few or many, or as a class when expanded; others skip it.

CASSPQAAGDGYTF,TGTGCCAGCAGCCCTCAGGCAGCAGGGGATGGCTACACCTTC,once,.,TRBJ1-2,TRBV7-9
CASSSRTGKEQYF,TGTGCCAGCAGCTCTCGGACAGGAAAGGAGCAGTACTTC,.,TRBD1,TRBJ2-7,TRBV7-2
CASSQRGRTGQGYEQYF,TGTGCCAGCAGTCAGAGAGGGAGGACGGGACAGGGCTACGAGCAGTACTTC,.,TRBD1,TRBJ2-7,TRBV6-2/TRBV6-3
CASSPRANDLYNEQFF,TGTGCCAGCAGCCCCCGAGCGAACGACCTATACAATGAGCAGTTCTTC,.,.,TRBJ2-1,TRBV7-2
CASSYGGPGGQPQHF,TGTGCCAGCAGTTACGGGGGCCCAGGGGGACAGCCCCAGCATTTT,few,TRBD1,TRBJ1-5,TRBV6-2/TRBV6-3
CASIARGGGNTIYF,TGTGCCAGTATTGCCCGGGGGGGTGGAAACACCATATATTTT,.,.,TRBJ1-3,TRBV19
CASSLWGQPPAEAFF,TGCGCCAGCAGCTTGTGGGGACAGCCCCCGGCTGAAGCTTTCTTT,.,TRBD1,TRBJ1-1,TRBV5-1
CASSHNYRAGAIEQYF,TGTGCCAGCAGCCACAACTATCGAGCGGGAGCGATCGAGCAGTACTTC,few,TRBD2,TRBJ2-7,TRBV5-4
CASSFLRANYGYTF,TGTGCCAGCAGTTTCCTCCGCGCTAACTATGGCTACACCTTC,.,.,TRBJ1-2,TRBV6-5
CASSLDTATIYF,TGTGCCAGCAGTTTGGACACTGCGACCATATATTTT,.,.,TRBJ1-3,TRBV28
CASGLVIGGGRGTQYF,TGTGCTAGTGGTTTGGTAATAGGAGGGGGCAGGGGGACCCAGTACTTC,few,.,TRBJ2-5,TRBV12-5
CASSLRTDYSYEQYF,TGTGCCAGCAGTCTCCGGACAGACTATTCCTACGAGCAGTACTTC,.,.,TRBJ2-7,TRBV27
CASSARPTVDNEKLFF,TGTGCCAGCAGCGCTAGACCGACAGTCGACAATGAAAAACTGTTTTTT,.,.,TRBJ1-4,TRBV7-6
CASSFEYTEAFF,TGTGCCAGCAGTTTCGAGTACACTGAAGCTTTCTTT,.,.,TRBJ1-1,TRBV28
CASRDRGTGVYGYTF,TGTGCCAGTAGAGACCGTGGGACAGGGGTCTATGGCTACACCTTC,.,TRBD1,TRBJ1-2,TRBV19
CASSQVGQGADGYTF,TGTGCCAGCAGCCAAGTTGGGCAGGGGGCTGATGGCTACACCTTC,.,TRBD1,TRBJ1-2,TRBV3-1/TRBV3-2
CASSLGTGAIYSNQPQHF,TGTGCCAGCAGCTTAGGGACAGGGGCGATATATAGCAATCAGCCCCAGCATTTT,.,TRBD1,TRBJ1-5,TRBV7-9
CASSPAATYNEQFF,TGCGCCAGCAGCCCCGCGGCGACCTACAATGAGCAGTTCTTC,few,.,TRBJ2-1,TRBV5-1
CASSSTGGSGANVLTF,TGTGCCAGTAGCAGTACAGGGGGCTCCGGGGCCAACGTCCTGACTTTC,.,TRBD1,TRBJ2-6,TRBV19